This T cell receptor beta chain was captured in a study of control samples from healthy donors and cancer patients. The data were produced by immunoSEQ multiplex PCR, yet TCRdb's version contains in-frame clones alone and is incomplete. The repertoire holds around 130,000 clones, with roughly 90% as singletons. CDR3 length: 15 residues. Germline V gene data show CDR1 as LGHDT and CDR2 as YNNKEL (reference sequence). Trimming removed 0 bases at V and 3 bases at J, with 11 bases between. The sequence was obtained from a man aged 50 to 59 in good health. V usage is TRBV3-1 (or the pseudogene TRBV3-2) and J usage is TRBJ1-2, with D unresolved. The sequencing sample was made of blood. CDR3 residues: CASSQESGFDYGYTF. The CDR3 nucleotides are TGTGCCAGCAGCCAAGAAAGCGGGTTTGACTATGGCTACACCTTC.